Listed here is a single T cell receptor (beta chain). This sample is drawn from a study of shared clonotypes between healthy human individuals. Deep-level assay runs were performed. Several immunoSEQ plates held equal portions of the genomic DNA taken from each subset. As processed by the authors: Junction-only sequences without quality scores came from ImmunoSEQ, so filtering differed. Assay: immunoSEQ multiplex PCR; the TCRdb copy retains only in-frame clones and omits some. D and trimming were read from the DNA, whereas the V and J calls and clone size are those reported in that table. The repertoire holds about 2 million clones, about 95% seen once, with around 1.2% in the top ten. Per the germline V gene, CDR1 is SGHRS and CDR2 is YFSETQ. The junction had 7 bases not matched to a gene; V was cut back by 0 bases and J by 3 bases. The CDR3 contains 17 residues. In the naive CD8 group, cells lacked CD45RO and were positively selected for CCR7, so terminally differentiated effector memory CD45RA+ cells were left out.

Specimen: naive CD8+ T cells sorted from blood. The chain uses TRBV5-1 and TRBJ2-2; 8 positions match TRBD1. The receptor was derived from a man aged 18 to 29 in good health. CDR3 sequence (DNA): TGCGCCAGCAGCTTGGCAGGGGGCTACAGAGACACCGGGGAGCTGTTTTTT. Protein sequence: CASSLAGGYRDTGELFF.